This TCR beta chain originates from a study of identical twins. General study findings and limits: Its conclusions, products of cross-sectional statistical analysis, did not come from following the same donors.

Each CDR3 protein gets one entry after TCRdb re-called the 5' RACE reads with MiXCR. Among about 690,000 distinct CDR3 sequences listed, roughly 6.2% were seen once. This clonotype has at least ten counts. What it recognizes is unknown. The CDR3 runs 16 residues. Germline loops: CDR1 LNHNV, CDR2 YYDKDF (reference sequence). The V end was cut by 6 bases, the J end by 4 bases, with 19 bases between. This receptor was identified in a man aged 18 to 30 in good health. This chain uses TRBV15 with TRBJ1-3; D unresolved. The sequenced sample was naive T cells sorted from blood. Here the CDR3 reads CATRSTGRSGGNTIYF. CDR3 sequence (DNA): TGTGCCACCAGAAGTACGGGGAGGTCAGGAGGAAACACCATATATTTT.